What follows is one T cell receptor (beta chain) and its context. Its antigen is not identified. What was amplified from RNA transcripts were TCR beta CDR3 regions. The HTBI primer set was used in a first-round RT-PCR of the TCR CDR3. TCRdb re-called the multiplex PCR reads with MiXCR, one entry per CDR3 protein. The profile covers approximately 430,000 distinct CDR3 sequences, with about a sixth appearing a single time and around 14% taken by the ten largest. Germline V gene sequence: CDR1 SEHNR, CDR2 FQNEAQ (reference sequence). The ends were cut back, 4 bases at V and 4 bases at J, with 7 bases in the middle. The CDR3 length is 13 residues. This sample is drawn from a study of T cells in Graves' hyperthyroidism and ophthalmopathy. Study-level points and caveats: Blood shared most expanded thyroid clonotypes above 0.001.

The authors deemed Graves' hyperthyroidism stable absent ophthalmopathy progression within 18 months. Around 9.9 ml of fresh peripheral blood supplied the PBMCs. The chain couples TRBV7-9 to TRBJ2-2, with unresolved D. The receptor's source is a woman aged 18 to 35 with Graves' hyperthyroidism. The material sequenced was blood. Here the CDR3 DNA reads TGTGCCAGCAGCTACCAGGTCACCGGGGAGCTGTTTTTT. Encoded protein: CASSYQVTGELFF.